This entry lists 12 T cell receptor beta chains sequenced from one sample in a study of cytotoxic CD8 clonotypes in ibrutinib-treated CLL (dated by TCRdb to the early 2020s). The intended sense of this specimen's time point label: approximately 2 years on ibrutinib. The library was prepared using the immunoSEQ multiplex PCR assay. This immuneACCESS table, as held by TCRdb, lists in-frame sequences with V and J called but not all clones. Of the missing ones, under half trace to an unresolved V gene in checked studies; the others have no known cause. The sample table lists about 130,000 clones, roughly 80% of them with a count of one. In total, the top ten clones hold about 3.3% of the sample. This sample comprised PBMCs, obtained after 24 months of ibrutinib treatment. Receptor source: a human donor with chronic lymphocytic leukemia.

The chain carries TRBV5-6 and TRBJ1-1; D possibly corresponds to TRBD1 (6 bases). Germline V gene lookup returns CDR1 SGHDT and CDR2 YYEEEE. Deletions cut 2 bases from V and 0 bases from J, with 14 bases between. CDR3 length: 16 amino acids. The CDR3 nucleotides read TGTGCCAGCAGCTTTGGATTTCGGGGGCTGAACACTGAAGCTTTCTTT. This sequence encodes CASSFGFRGLNTEAFF.

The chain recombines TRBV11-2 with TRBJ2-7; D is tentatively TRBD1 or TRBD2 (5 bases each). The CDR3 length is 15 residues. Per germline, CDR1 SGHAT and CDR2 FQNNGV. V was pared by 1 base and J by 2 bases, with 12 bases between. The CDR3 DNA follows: TGTGCCAGCAGCTTAGGTCGGGGACCCCCCTACGAGCAGTACTTC. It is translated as CASSLGRGPPYEQYF. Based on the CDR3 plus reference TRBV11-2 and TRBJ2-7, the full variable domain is EAGVAQSPRYKIIEKRQSVAFWCNPISGHATLYWYQQILGQGPKLLIQFQNNGVVDDSQLPKDRFSAERLKGVDSTLKIQPAKLEDSAVYLCASSLGRGPPYEQYFGPGTRLTVT.

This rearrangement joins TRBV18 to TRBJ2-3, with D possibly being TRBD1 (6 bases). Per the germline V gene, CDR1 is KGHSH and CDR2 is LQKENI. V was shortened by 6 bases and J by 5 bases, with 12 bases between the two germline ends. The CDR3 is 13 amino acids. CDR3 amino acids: CASSLQGRDTQYF. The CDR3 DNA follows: TGTGCCAGCTCGTTACAGGGACGAGATACGCAGTATTTT.

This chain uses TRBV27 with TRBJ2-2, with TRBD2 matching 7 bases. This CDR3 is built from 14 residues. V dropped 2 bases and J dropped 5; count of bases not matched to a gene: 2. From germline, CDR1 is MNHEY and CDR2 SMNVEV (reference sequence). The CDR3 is CASSLLAVTGELFF. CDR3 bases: TGTGCCAGCAGTTTACTAGCGGTGACCGGGGAGCTGTTTTTT.

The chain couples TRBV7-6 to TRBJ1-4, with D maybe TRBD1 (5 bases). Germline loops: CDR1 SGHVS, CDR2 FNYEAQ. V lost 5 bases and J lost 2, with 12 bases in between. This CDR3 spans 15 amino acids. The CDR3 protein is CASSPGGGTNEKLFF. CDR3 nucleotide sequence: TGTGCCAGCAGCCCCGGCGGGGGTACTAATGAAAAACTGTTTTTT. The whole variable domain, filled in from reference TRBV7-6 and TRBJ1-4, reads GAGVSQSPRYKVTKRGQDVALRCDPISGHVSLYWYRQALGQGPEFLTYFNYEAQQDKSGLPNDRFSAERPEGSISTLTIQRTEQRDSAMYRCASSPGGGTNEKLFFGSGTQLSVL.

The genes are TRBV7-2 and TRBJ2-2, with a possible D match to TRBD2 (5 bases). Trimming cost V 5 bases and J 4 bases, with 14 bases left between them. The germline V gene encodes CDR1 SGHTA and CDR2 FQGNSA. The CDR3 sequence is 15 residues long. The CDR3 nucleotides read TGTGCCAGCAGCGCTCCGGGATACTCCACCGGGGAGCTGTTTTTT. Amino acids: CASSAPGYSTGELFF.

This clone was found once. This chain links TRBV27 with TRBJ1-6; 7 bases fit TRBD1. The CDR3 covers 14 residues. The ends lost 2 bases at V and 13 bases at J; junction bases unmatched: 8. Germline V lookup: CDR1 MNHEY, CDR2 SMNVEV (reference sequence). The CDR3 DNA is TGTGCCAGCAGTTTACGGGACAGCGCCATGCCCCTCCACTTT. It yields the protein CASSLRDSAMPLHF.

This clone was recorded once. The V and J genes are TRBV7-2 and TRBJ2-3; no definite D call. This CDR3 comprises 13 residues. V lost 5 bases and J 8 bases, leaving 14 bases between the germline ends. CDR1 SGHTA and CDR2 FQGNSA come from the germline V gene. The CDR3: CASSPRVLGTQYF. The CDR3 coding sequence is TGTGCCAGCAGCCCAAGGGTTCTAGGTACGCAGTATTTT.

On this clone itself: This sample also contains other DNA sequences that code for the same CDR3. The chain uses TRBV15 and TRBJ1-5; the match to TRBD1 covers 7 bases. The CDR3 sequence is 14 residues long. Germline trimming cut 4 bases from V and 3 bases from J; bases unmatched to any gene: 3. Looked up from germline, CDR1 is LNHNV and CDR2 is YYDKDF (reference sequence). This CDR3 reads CATSTGTDNQPQHF. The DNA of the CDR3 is TGTGCCACCAGCACAGGGACAGACAATCAGCCCCAGCATTTT.

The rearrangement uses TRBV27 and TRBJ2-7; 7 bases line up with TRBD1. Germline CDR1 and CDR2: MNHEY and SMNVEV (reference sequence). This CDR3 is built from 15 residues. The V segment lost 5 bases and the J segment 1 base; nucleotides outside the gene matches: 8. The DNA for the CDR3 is TGTGCCAGCAGTCCGAGACCGGGACAGTCCTACGAGCAGTACTTC. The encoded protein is CASSPRPGQSYEQYF.

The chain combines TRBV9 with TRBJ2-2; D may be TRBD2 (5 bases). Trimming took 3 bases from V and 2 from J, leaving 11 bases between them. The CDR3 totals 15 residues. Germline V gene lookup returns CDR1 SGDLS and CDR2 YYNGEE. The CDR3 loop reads CASSEAAFNTGELFF. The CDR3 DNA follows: TGTGCCAGCAGCGAAGCGGCTTTTAACACCGGGGAGCTGTTTTTT.

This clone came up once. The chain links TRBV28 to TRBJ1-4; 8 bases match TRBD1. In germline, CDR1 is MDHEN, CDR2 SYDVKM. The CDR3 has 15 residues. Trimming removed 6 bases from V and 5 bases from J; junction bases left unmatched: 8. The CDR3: CASSPPGQVNEKLFF. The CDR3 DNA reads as TGTGCCAGCAGCCCCCCGGGACAGGTGAATGAAAAACTGTTTTTT. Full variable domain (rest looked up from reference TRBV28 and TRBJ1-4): DVKVTQSSRYLVKRTGEKVFLECVQDMDHENMFWYRQDPGLGLRLIYFSYDVKMKEKGDIPEGYSVSREKKERFSLILESASTNQTSMYLCASSPPGQVNEKLFFGSGTQLSVL.